A single T cell receptor (beta chain) is shown here with its context. This sample was included in a study of T cells after yellow fever vaccination. TCRdb reprocessed the 5' RACE reads with MiXCR, giving one entry per CDR3 protein. The sample records 95,000 to 150,000 distinct CDR3 sequences, 8% to 10% being singletons. The ends were cut back, 3 bases at V and 2 bases at J, with 5 bases in the middle. This CDR3 has 13 residues. CDR1 is LNHDA and CDR2 is SQIVND in the germline V gene (reference sequence). This chain uses TRBV19 with TRBJ2-1; D remains ambiguous. The sequencing used CD8+ T cells sorted from PBMCs, collected on the day of the yellow fever booster vaccination. The receptor was derived from a man between 18 and 29 years old who received the YFV17D yellow fever vaccine. CDR3 residues: CASSMGTYNEQFF. For the CDR3, the DNA is TGTGCCAGTAGTATGGGGACCTACAATGAGCAGTTCTTC.